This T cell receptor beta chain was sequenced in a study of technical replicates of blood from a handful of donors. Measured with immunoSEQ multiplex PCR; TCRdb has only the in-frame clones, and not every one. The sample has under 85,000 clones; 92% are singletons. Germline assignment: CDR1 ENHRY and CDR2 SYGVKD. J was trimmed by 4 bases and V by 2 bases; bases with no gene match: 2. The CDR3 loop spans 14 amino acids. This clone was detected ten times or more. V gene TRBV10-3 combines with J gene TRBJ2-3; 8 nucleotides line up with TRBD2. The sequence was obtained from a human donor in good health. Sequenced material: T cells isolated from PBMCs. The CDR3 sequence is CAISEKREPDTQYF. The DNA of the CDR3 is TGTGCCATCAGTGAGAAGCGGGAGCCAGATACGCAGTATTTT.